A selection of T cell receptor beta chains follows, all from one sample in a study of blood T cell repertoires in COVID-19. The protocol was immunoSEQ multiplex PCR, while the TCRdb copy is restricted to in-frame clones and leaves out a portion. The sample comprises about 130,000 clones, roughly 87% of which are singletons, and 25% to 30% rests with the top ten. The sample comprised peripheral blood. These receptors all come from an elderly woman with acute or convalescent COVID-19. CDR3s include the opening cysteine and the closing phenylalanine or tryptophan. A D gene is named only where the DNA matches it firmly. Clone size is not always given. Where it is, it says once, few, many or a class for expanded clones.

abundance: few
v_gene: TRBV9
j_gene: TRBJ1-3
d_gene: -
CDR3aa: CASKSGNTIYF
CDR3nt: TGTGCCAGCAAATCCGGGAACACCATATATTTT

abundance: -
v_gene: TRBV3-1/TRBV3-2
j_gene: TRBJ1-1
d_gene: -
CDR3aa: CASSQGLEGFVAFF
CDR3nt: TGTGCCAGCAGCCAAGGTTTGGAGGGTTTTGTAGCTTTCTTT

abundance: -
v_gene: TRBV30
j_gene: TRBJ1-5
d_gene: -
CDR3aa: CAWSVGGGFNQPQHF
CDR3nt: TGTGCCTGGAGTGTCGGCGGAGGATTCAATCAGCCCCAGCATTTT

abundance: -
v_gene: TRBV19
j_gene: TRBJ1-2
d_gene: TRBD1
CDR3aa: CASSPGTGIRGYTF
CDR3nt: TGTGCCAGTAGTCCAGGGACAGGGATAAGAGGCTACACCTTC

abundance: -
v_gene: TRBV9
j_gene: TRBJ2-5
d_gene: TRBD2
CDR3aa: CASSIGTSGGAGVETQYF
CDR3nt: TGTGCCAGCAGTATAGGGACTAGCGGGGGGGCCGGTGTCGAAACCCAGTACTTC

abundance: once
v_gene: TRBV7-6
j_gene: TRBJ1-6
d_gene: -
CDR3aa: CASSLGQRSSNSPLHF
CDR3nt: TGTGCCAGCAGCTTAGGACAGCGAAGTAGTAATTCACCCCTCCACTTT

abundance: -
v_gene: TRBV7-2
j_gene: TRBJ1-1
d_gene: -
CDR3aa: CASSSYRGEGTEAFF
CDR3nt: TGTGCCAGCAGCTCTTATAGGGGGGAGGGCACTGAAGCTTTCTTT

abundance: -
v_gene: TRBV7-9
j_gene: TRBJ2-1
d_gene: TRBD2
CDR3aa: CASSPDGGAYNEQFF
CDR3nt: TGTGCCAGCAGCCCAGACGGGGGGGCGTACAATGAGCAGTTCTTC

abundance: once
v_gene: TRBV27
j_gene: TRBJ1-4
d_gene: -
CDR3aa: CASSFAGGNEKLFF
CDR3nt: TGTGCCAGCAGTTTTGCGGGAGGAAATGAAAAACTGTTTTTT

abundance: -
v_gene: TRBV5-4
j_gene: TRBJ2-1
d_gene: TRBD2
CDR3aa: CASSPGGDSYNEQFF
CDR3nt: TGTGCCAGCAGCCCGGGAGGGGACTCCTACAATGAGCAGTTCTTC

abundance: -
v_gene: TRBV7-3
j_gene: TRBJ2-7
d_gene: -
CDR3aa: CASSSKPGYDEQYF
CDR3nt: TGTGCCAGCAGCTCGAAACCCGGGTACGACGAGCAGTACTTC

abundance: -
v_gene: TRBV7-2
j_gene: TRBJ2-5
d_gene: TRBD1
CDR3aa: CASSLIRGSVTGSKDTQYF
CDR3nt: TGTGCCAGCAGCTTAATCAGGGGGTCCGTGACAGGGAGCAAAGATACCCAGTACTTC

abundance: -
v_gene: TRBV5-1
j_gene: TRBJ1-1
d_gene: -
CDR3aa: CASSLSGDTEAFF
CDR3nt: TGCGCCAGCAGCTTGTCGGGTGACACTGAAGCTTTCTTT

abundance: -
v_gene: TRBV11-3
j_gene: TRBJ2-3
d_gene: TRBD1
CDR3aa: CASSLARTGGEDTQYF
CDR3nt: TGTGCCAGCAGCTTAGCGCGGACAGGGGGCGAGGATACGCAGTATTTT

abundance: -
v_gene: TRBV2
j_gene: TRBJ1-3
d_gene: TRBD1
CDR3aa: CASTWTGAGNTIYF
CDR3nt: TGTGCCAGCACCTGGACAGGGGCTGGAAACACCATATATTTT

abundance: -
v_gene: TRBV10-1
j_gene: TRBJ2-1
d_gene: TRBD1
CDR3aa: CASSDPGQGEFF
CDR3nt: TGCGCCAGCAGTGACCCGGGACAGGGAGAGTTCTTC

abundance: -
v_gene: TRBV9
j_gene: TRBJ1-2
d_gene: -
CDR3aa: CASSSTGDYGYTF
CDR3nt: TGTGCCAGCAGTTCTACAGGAGACTATGGCTACACCTTC

abundance: once
v_gene: TRBV2
j_gene: TRBJ2-3
d_gene: TRBD1
CDR3aa: CASSETGSTDTQYF
CDR3nt: TGTGCCAGCAGCGAGACAGGGAGTACAGATACGCAGTATTTT

abundance: -
v_gene: TRBV9
j_gene: TRBJ2-1
d_gene: TRBD2
CDR3aa: CASSPNRGGGSDEQFF
CDR3nt: TGTGCCAGCAGCCCAAACCGGGGCGGGGGAAGCGATGAGCAGTTCTTC

abundance: -
v_gene: TRBV19
j_gene: TRBJ1-5
d_gene: -
CDR3aa: CASMKAGRVGVQPQHF
CDR3nt: TGTGCCAGTATGAAAGCAGGTCGCGTAGGGGTTCAGCCCCAGCATTTT

abundance: -
v_gene: TRBV6-4
j_gene: TRBJ2-3
d_gene: TRBD2
CDR3aa: CASSLRGDTDTQYF
CDR3nt: TGTGCCAGCTCTCTGCGGGGGGACACAGATACGCAGTATTTT

abundance: -
v_gene: TRBV5-6
j_gene: TRBJ2-1
d_gene: -
CDR3aa: CASSLALKSSYNEQFF
CDR3nt: TGTGCCAGCAGCTTGGCCCTCAAGAGCTCCTACAATGAGCAGTTCTTC

abundance: -
v_gene: TRBV7-9
j_gene: TRBJ2-5
d_gene: -
CDR3aa: CASSFPRGSETQYF
CDR3nt: TGTGCCAGCAGCTTCCCTCGAGGTTCTGAGACCCAGTACTTC

abundance: many
v_gene: TRBV3-1/TRBV3-2
j_gene: TRBJ1-1
d_gene: TRBD1
CDR3aa: CASSAGGGWTEAFF
CDR3nt: TGTGCCAGCAGCGCAGGGGGCGGTTGGACTGAAGCTTTCTTT

abundance: -
v_gene: TRBV27
j_gene: TRBJ1-3
d_gene: -
CDR3aa: CASSFVGGSNTIYF
CDR3nt: TGTGCCAGCAGTTTTGTCGGGGGTAGCAACACCATATATTTT

abundance: -
v_gene: TRBV7-3
j_gene: TRBJ1-2
d_gene: TRBD1
CDR3aa: CASSSDRGYGYTF
CDR3nt: TGTGCCAGCAGCTCGGACAGGGGCTATGGCTACACCTTC

abundance: -
v_gene: TRBV15
j_gene: TRBJ1-4
d_gene: TRBD1
CDR3aa: CATSRSRDSRNEKLFF
CDR3nt: TGTGCCACCAGCAGATCCCGGGACAGCCGTAATGAAAAACTGTTTTTT

abundance: once
v_gene: TRBV18
j_gene: TRBJ1-3
d_gene: -
CDR3aa: CASSPTQGAGNTIYF
CDR3nt: TGTGCCAGCTCACCAACCCAGGGTGCCGGAAACACCATATATTTT

abundance: -
v_gene: TRBV11-1
j_gene: TRBJ2-1
d_gene: -
CDR3aa: CASSLSRVWGEQFF
CDR3nt: TGTGCCAGCAGCTTAAGCAGGGTCTGGGGTGAGCAGTTCTTC

abundance: -
v_gene: TRBV6-5
j_gene: TRBJ2-7
d_gene: TRBD1
CDR3aa: CASNRDREGEQYF
CDR3nt: TGTGCCAGCAACCGGGACAGGGAGGGTGAGCAGTACTTC

abundance: -
v_gene: TRBV6-5
j_gene: TRBJ2-3
d_gene: TRBD1
CDR3aa: CASSYSATGVVNTQYF
CDR3nt: TGTGCCAGCAGTTACTCCGCGACAGGGGTGGTTAATACGCAGTATTTT

abundance: -
v_gene: TRBV3-1/TRBV3-2
j_gene: TRBJ2-2
d_gene: -
CDR3aa: CASSRRGPGELFF
CDR3nt: TGTGCCAGCAGTCGGAGGGGTCCCGGGGAGCTGTTTTTT

abundance: -
v_gene: TRBV19
j_gene: TRBJ2-7
d_gene: -
CDR3aa: CASSPDGGYEQYF
CDR3nt: TGTGCCAGTAGTCCGGACGGAGGATACGAGCAGTACTTC

abundance: -
v_gene: TRBV9
j_gene: TRBJ1-1
d_gene: TRBD1
CDR3aa: CASNKGQTNTEAFF
CDR3nt: TGTGCCAGCAACAAGGGACAGACGAACACTGAAGCTTTCTTT

abundance: once
v_gene: TRBV6-1
j_gene: TRBJ1-6
d_gene: -
CDR3aa: CASSGGGGTYNSPLHF
CDR3nt: TGTGCCAGCAGTGGAGGGGGGGGGACCTATAATTCACCCCTCCACTTT

abundance: -
v_gene: TRBV3-1/TRBV3-2
j_gene: TRBJ2-1
d_gene: -
CDR3aa: CASSQEQPGRPSYNEQFF
CDR3nt: TGTGCCAGCAGCCAAGAACAGCCCGGCAGACCCTCCTACAATGAGCAGTTCTTC

abundance: -
v_gene: TRBV12-3/TRBV12-4
j_gene: TRBJ1-2
d_gene: -
CDR3aa: CASSSQYGYTF
CDR3nt: TGTGCCAGCAGTTCCCAGTATGGCTACACCTTC

abundance: -
v_gene: TRBV9
j_gene: TRBJ2-5
d_gene: TRBD1
CDR3aa: CASSMGQLQETQYF
CDR3nt: TGTGCCAGCAGCATGGGACAGCTACAAGAGACCCAGTACTTC

abundance: -
v_gene: TRBV13
j_gene: TRBJ1-6
d_gene: -
CDR3aa: CASSIRGSNSPLHF
CDR3nt: TGTGCCAGCAGCATCAGGGGTTCAAATTCACCCCTCCACTTT

abundance: -
v_gene: TRBV18
j_gene: TRBJ1-1
d_gene: -
CDR3aa: CASSPPSLVKRGGTEAFF
CDR3nt: TGTGCCAGCTCACCACCTAGCCTCGTAAAAAGGGGAGGCACTGAAGCTTTCTTT

abundance: -
v_gene: TRBV7-9
j_gene: TRBJ1-1
d_gene: -
CDR3aa: CASSSWPSAGPMNTEAFF
CDR3nt: TGTGCCAGCAGCTCCTGGCCCTCGGCAGGGCCAATGAACACTGAAGCTTTCTTT

abundance: -
v_gene: TRBV3-1/TRBV3-2
j_gene: TRBJ2-6
d_gene: -
CDR3aa: CASSQGTDSGANVLTF
CDR3nt: TGTGCCAGCAGCCAAGGAACAGACTCTGGGGCCAACGTCCTGACTTTC

abundance: -
v_gene: TRBV29-1
j_gene: TRBJ2-2
d_gene: -
CDR3aa: CSVDVNTGELFF
CDR3nt: TGCAGCGTTGACGTGAACACCGGGGAGCTGTTTTTT

abundance: -
v_gene: TRBV2
j_gene: TRBJ1-5
d_gene: -
CDR3aa: CASSERQEDQPQHF
CDR3nt: TGTGCCAGCAGTGAGCGGCAGGAGGATCAGCCCCAGCATTTT

abundance: -
v_gene: TRBV28
j_gene: TRBJ1-1
d_gene: TRBD1
CDR3aa: CASTMTGLNTEAFF
CDR3nt: TGTGCCAGCACTATGACAGGGTTGAACACTGAAGCTTTCTTT

abundance: -
v_gene: TRBV14
j_gene: TRBJ2-2
d_gene: TRBD2
CDR3aa: CASSQERLAGYTGELFF
CDR3nt: TGTGCCAGCAGCCAAGAAAGGCTAGCGGGGTACACCGGGGAGCTGTTTTTT

abundance: few
v_gene: TRBV18
j_gene: TRBJ1-6
d_gene: -
CDR3aa: CASSPDSRNSPLHF
CDR3nt: TGTGCCAGCTCACCAGACAGCCGAAATTCACCCCTCCACTTT

abundance: -
v_gene: TRBV5-1
j_gene: TRBJ2-5
d_gene: TRBD1
CDR3aa: CASSLAGDRGETQYF
CDR3nt: TGCGCCAGCAGCTTGGCCGGGGACAGGGGAGAGACCCAGTACTTC

abundance: -
v_gene: TRBV28
j_gene: TRBJ1-5
d_gene: TRBD1
CDR3aa: CASSPSYRGNQPQHF
CDR3nt: TGTGCCAGCAGTCCATCCTACAGGGGGAATCAGCCCCAGCATTTT

abundance: once
v_gene: TRBV11-2
j_gene: TRBJ1-2
d_gene: -
CDR3aa: CASSLRRGNYGYTF
CDR3nt: TGTGCCAGCAGCTTACGAAGAGGGAACTATGGCTACACCTTC

abundance: -
v_gene: TRBV14
j_gene: TRBJ1-1
d_gene: -
CDR3aa: CASSQDRTGNTEAFF
CDR3nt: TGTGCCAGCAGCCAAGATCGTACGGGGAACACTGAAGCTTTCTTT

abundance: -
v_gene: TRBV7-8
j_gene: TRBJ1-2
d_gene: -
CDR3aa: CASSFRDTSYGYTF
CDR3nt: TGTGCCAGCAGCTTCCGGGACACGAGCTATGGCTACACCTTC

abundance: -
v_gene: TRBV19
j_gene: TRBJ1-2
d_gene: -
CDR3aa: CASSPQGYGYTF
CDR3nt: TGTGCCAGTAGTCCCCAGGGCTATGGCTACACCTTC